Shown below are 10 T cell receptor beta chains from a single sample sequenced in a study of blood T cell repertoires in COVID-19. The method was immunoSEQ multiplex PCR; TCRdb's version includes in-frame clones alone and lacks a portion of them. Found here are under 300,000 clones, about 85% of them singletons; the top ten hold under 6.5%. Input material: PBMCs or T cells enriched from blood (not recorded which). These receptors all stem from a woman aged 25 to 39 with acute COVID-19.

The genes are TRBV12-3 or TRBV12-4 and TRBJ2-7; TRBD2 agrees at 10 bases. This CDR3 contains 13 residues. Losses at the gene ends were 6 bases for V and 7 bases for J; bases not matched to a gene: 6. CDR3: CASRPTSGQEQYF. In DNA, the CDR3 is TGTGCCAGCAGGCCGACTAGCGGGCAAGAGCAGTACTTC.

This chain uses TRBV27 with TRBJ2-6; 8 bases align to TRBD2. The CDR3 spans 17 residues. In germline, CDR1 is MNHEY, CDR2 SMNVEV (reference sequence). V was clipped by 4 bases and J by 1 base; unmatched bases: 6. DNA for the CDR3: TGTGCCAGCAGTTCAGCGGGGGCTGGATCTGGGGCCAACGTCCTGACTTTC. Translation: CASSSAGAGSGANVLTF. The complete variable domain, with remaining parts taken from reference TRBV27 and TRBJ2-6, reads EAQVTQNPRYLITVTGKKLTVTCSQNMNHEYMSWYRQDPGLGLRQIYYSMNVEVTDKGDVPEGYKVSRKEKRNFPLILESPSPNQTSLYFCASSSAGAGSGANVLTFGAGSRLTVL.

The chain is built from TRBV28 and TRBJ1-4; D possibly corresponds to TRBD1 (6 bases). Trimming stripped 7 bases from V and 3 bases from J, with 24 bases between. The CDR3 has 18 residues. CDR1 MDHEN and CDR2 SYDVKM come from the germline V gene. Here the CDR3 reads CASTKFIIGGAPNEKLFF. In nucleotides, the CDR3 is TGTGCCAGCACCAAATTCATTATAGGGGGAGCGCCTAATGAAAAACTGTTTTTT.

The chain couples TRBV27 to TRBJ2-4; 9 positions match TRBD1. The CDR3 loop spans 13 amino acids. Germline values: CDR1 MNHEY, CDR2 SMNVEV (reference sequence). V lost 6 bases, J lost 5 bases, and 2 bases stayed unmatched. The CDR3 here is CASSRDRENIQYF. Written as DNA, the CDR3 is TGTGCCAGCAGCCGGGACAGGGAAAACATTCAGTACTTC.

This clone was picked up a small number of times. The V gene is TRBV18, the J gene TRBJ1-3; no firm D call. From germline, CDR1 is KGHSH and CDR2 LQKENI. The CDR3 has 13 residues. Trimming shortened V by 2 bases and J by 4 bases, and 6 bases separated the two germline ends. The CDR3 reads CASSPSSGNTIYF. In nucleotides, the CDR3 is TGTGCCAGCTCACCATCTTCGGGAAACACCATATATTTT.

This rearrangement joins TRBV2 to TRBJ2-7, with TRBD2 as a possible D gene (5 bases). The CDR3 spans 15 residues. V shed 5 bases and J shed 3 bases, with 17 bases lying between them. Germline assignment: CDR1 SNHLY and CDR2 FYNNEI. The CDR3 nucleotides read TGTGCCAGCAGTCACCCGGACTCAGTATACTACGAGCAGTACTTC. Translated, it gives CASSHPDSVYYEQYF.

This rearrangement joins TRBV10-3 to TRBJ2-7; 12 bases are a match to TRBD2. The CDR3 runs 19 residues. Trimming removed 2 bases from V and 4 bases from J; junction bases left unmatched: 15. From germline, CDR1 is ENHRY and CDR2 SYGVKD. CDR3 nucleotide sequence: TGTGCCATCAGTGAGCGTTCCAGGGGAATGGGGACTAGCGGGTACGAGCAGTACTTC. This codes for CAISERSRGMGTSGYEQYF.

The J gene is TRBJ1-1, the V gene TRBV9, with D possibly being TRBD1 (5 bases). The germline V gene encodes CDR1 SGDLS and CDR2 YYNGEE. V dropped 6 bases and J dropped 11 bases, with 11 bases sitting between them. CDR3 length: 10 amino acids. The CDR3 nucleotides are TGTGCCAGCATTTTCGGGGGGGCTTTCTTT. Translation gives CASIFGGAFF.

This chain uses TRBV4-2 with TRBJ1-6, with TRBD1 as a possible D gene (5 bases). The CDR3 has 16 residues. CDR1 and CDR2 (germline): LGHNA, YNFKEQ. V shed 0 bases and J shed 6 bases, with 12 bases lying between them. CDR3 nucleotide sequence: TGTGCCAGCAGCCAAGATTGGCCGGACACTAATTCACCCCTCCACTTT. Encoded protein: CASSQDWPDTNSPLHF.

V and J are TRBV10-3 and TRBJ2-3, with D maybe TRBD2 (6 bases). With 0 bases removed from V and 3 bases from J, the gap between germline ends came to 16 bases. The CDR3 is 17 residues long. Per germline, CDR1 ENHRY and CDR2 SYGVKD. CDR3: CAISESARGYQTDTQYF. The CDR3 DNA reads TGTGCCATCAGTGAGTCTGCCCGGGGGTATCAAACAGATACGCAGTATTTT.